This TCR beta chain derives from a study of T-cell reconstitution after alpha-beta-depleted transplantation in children. Study-wide findings and caveats: At one year after transplant, newly produced T cells mostly accounted for T-cell counts and diversity. The origin of high day-60 TCRbeta diversity in some patients lay in surviving recipient T cells and thymic progenitors. Several hundred expanded graft clones reportedly were the source of alpha-beta T cells about two months after transplant.

This clonotype was detected only a few times. Its antigen is undetermined. As it was prepared, the TCRbeta library received unique molecular identifiers. TCRdb re-derived calls from the PCR reads in MiXCR, one entry per CDR3 protein. The sample includes 500,000 or so distinct CDR3 sequences, about 10% of them seen just once. CDR3 size: 13 residues. V dropped 7 bases and J dropped 6; count of bases not matched to a gene: 8. Germline-derived CDR1 and CDR2 are SQVTM and ANQGSEA. This receptor was identified in a female patient younger than 10 who had a stem cell transplant for aplastic anemia, so the T cells may come from the graft donor. The chain has TRBV29-1 and TRBJ1-4, with 7 bases lining up with TRBD1. Sequenced here: PBMCs, mostly from graft donor cells, sampled 180 days after TCRalphabeta/CD19-depleted stem cell transplant. The CDR3 DNA follows: TGCAGCGCGCAGGGCAGGGGGGATGAAAAACTGTTTTTT. Its protein is CSAQGRGDEKLFF.